This entry describes one T cell receptor beta chain. This sample was included in a study of T cell changes during pregnancy in multiple sclerosis. Clones were read by immunoSEQ multiplex PCR, and TCRdb kept only the in-frame ones, dropping some. The data hold 53,000 or so clones, with 85% to 95% observed a single time. The CDR3 is 15 amino acids. Unmatched junction bases numbered 7, after V lost 0 bases and J lost 6 bases. CDR1 and CDR2 from the germline V gene are SGDLS and YYNGEE. The receptor was isolated from a female donor with multiple sclerosis, enrolled in a pregnancy study. The sample here was CD4+ T cells from peripheral blood mononuclear cells, taken in the second trimester of pregnancy. V gene TRBV9 combines with J gene TRBJ2-7; 9 bases line up with TRBD1. CDR3 sequence reads: CASSVAGGQGIEQYF. The CDR3 region has the DNA TGTGCCAGCAGCGTAGCTGGGGGACAGGGCATCGAGCAGTACTTC.